The rows below give T cell receptor beta chains drawn from one sample of a study of OX40 agonist ivuxolimab in advanced cancers. Sequencing used immunoSEQ multiplex PCR; TCRdb keeps in-frame clones, though not all of them. Here the sample spans 91,000 or so clones, around 94% being singletons. Source: CD4+ or CD8+ T cells sorted from blood, taken in a trial of the OX40 agonist ivuxolimab. All receptors derive from an adult with an advanced solid tumor such as melanoma, head and neck, liver or kidney cancer. CDR3s include the opening cysteine and the closing phenylalanine or tryptophan. A D gene is named only where the DNA matches it firmly. Rows give clone size only sometimes, using once, few, many, or a class for an expanded clone.

D | J | size | V | DNA | CDR3
. | TRBJ2-7 | . | TRBV12-5 | TGTGCTAGTGGTGCTCGGGGGGCCCACTACGAGCAGTACTTC | CASGARGAHYEQYF
. | TRBJ1-5 | once | TRBV7-2 | TGTGCCAGCAGCTTAAGGGGAGACGGCAATCAGCCCCAGCATTTT | CASSLRGDGNQPQHF
TRBD1 | TRBJ2-1 | . | TRBV27 | TGTGCCAGCAGTTACCTCGGACAGGGCGAGTGGTTCTTC | CASSYLGQGEWFF
TRBD1 | TRBJ2-7 | . | TRBV7-9 | TGTGCCAGCAGCTCACATAAGAGACAGGGGATGGGGGTAAGGGGTGAGCAGTACTTC | CASSSHKRQGMGVRGEQYF
. | TRBJ1-2 | . | TRBV6-5 | TGTGCCAGCAGAGCCAGGGTACCTAACTATGGCTACACCTTC | CASRARVPNYGYTF
TRBD2 | TRBJ2-5 | . | TRBV27 | TGTGCCAGCAGTTCGACTAGCCCTGTCACCGCCCAGTACTTC | CASSSTSPVTAQYF
TRBD1 | TRBJ2-3 | . | TRBV15 | TGTGCCACCAGCAGTCCCGACAGGGGGTCAGATACGCAGTATTTT | CATSSPDRGSDTQYF
. | TRBJ2-1 | . | TRBV4-2 | TGTGCCAGCAGCCAAGAAACAGGTCGGGGCAATGAGCAGTTCTTC | CASSQETGRGNEQFF
. | TRBJ2-7 | . | TRBV28 | TGTGCCAGCAGGATTAGCGGCTACGAGCAGTACTTC | CASRISGYEQYF
. | TRBJ1-4 | . | TRBV29-1 | TGCAGCGCTATGAGGGGGTATGAAAAACTGTTTTTT | CSAMRGYEKLFF
. | TRBJ2-5 | . | TRBV19 | TGTGCCAGTAGTATAGCAACCCGGATACAAGAGACCCAGTACTTC | CASSIATRIQETQYF
. | TRBJ1-2 | . | TRBV15 | TGTGCCACCAGCAGAGATCTACGGGCGCACAGCTATGGCTACACCTTC | CATSRDLRAHSYGYTF
. | TRBJ2-3 | . | TRBV5-3 | TGTGCCAGAAGCTTTAAGCGGAGCACAGATACGCAGTATTTT | CARSFKRSTDTQYF
TRBD2 | TRBJ2-5 | . | TRBV5-6 | TGTGCCAGCAGCCGGACTAGCGGGAGCAGAGAGACCCAGTACTTC | CASSRTSGSRETQYF
. | TRBJ1-3 | . | TRBV7-2 | TGTGCCAGCAGCTTAGGCGCCTCTGGAAACACCATATATTTT | CASSLGASGNTIYF
TRBD2 | TRBJ2-1 | . | TRBV2 | TGTGCCAGCAGTAGGGGGGGTCTAGCGGGAGCAAACAATGAGCAGTTCTTC | CASSRGGLAGANNEQFF
TRBD1 | TRBJ2-3 | . | TRBV2 | TGTGCCAGCAGGGCTACAGGGGATAGGGGCACAGATACGCAGTATTTT | CASRATGDRGTDTQYF
. | TRBJ2-1 | . | TRBV7-3 | TGTGCCACCAAGAGGGACTTGTCCTACAATGAGCAGTTCTTC | CATKRDLSYNEQFF
. | TRBJ2-5 | . | TRBV30 | TGTGCCTGGAGTGTACGGAGTGGGACCCAGTACTTC | CAWSVRSGTQYF
TRBD1 | TRBJ2-3 | . | TRBV5-1 | TGCGCCAGCAGCCCAGGACAGGGTCCAGATACGCAGTATTTT | CASSPGQGPDTQYF
TRBD1 | TRBJ2-1 | . | TRBV4-1 | TGCGCCAGCAGCCCGGGACAGTTGACCTACAATGAGCAGTTCTTC | CASSPGQLTYNEQFF
. | TRBJ1-2 | . | TRBV5-6 | TGTGCCAGCAGCCCGCCCTCGGAAGCGGGTGGCTACACCTTC | CASSPPSEAGGYTF
. | TRBJ1-4 | . | TRBV10-3 | TGTGCCATCAGTGCAGCGGCGCTAAGTAACCCGACTAATGAAAAACTGTTTTTT | CAISAAALSNPTNEKLFF
. | TRBJ2-7 | . | TRBV7-2 | TGTGCCAGCAGCTTAGTGGGCGGGGCGGGTCTGACGTCCTACGAGCAGTACTTC | CASSLVGGAGLTSYEQYF
TRBD1 | TRBJ1-5 | . | TRBV19 | TGTGCCAGTAGTATGATAGGGGGCGATCAGCCCCAGCATTTT | CASSMIGGDQPQHF
TRBD1 | TRBJ1-5 | . | TRBV28 | TGTGCCAGCAGTTTAACAGGGGGCAATCAGCCCCAGCATTTT | CASSLTGGNQPQHF
. | TRBJ1-5 | . | TRBV5-1 | TGCGCCAGCAGCTTGGGACCCAACGATAAGCCCCAGCATTTT | CASSLGPNDKPQHF
. | TRBJ2-2 | . | TRBV5-1 | TGCGCCAGCAGCTTGGCCCTTACAGCCAACACCGGGGAGCTGTTTTTT | CASSLALTANTGELFF
. | TRBJ2-5 | . | TRBV7-7 | TGTGCTAGCAGCTTAGCGATGGGAGAGACCCAGTACTTC | CASSLAMGETQYF
. | TRBJ2-2 | . | TRBV5-1 | TGCGCCAGCAGCTTGTCCCAACCCGACGTCGGGGAGCTGTTTTTT | CASSLSQPDVGELFF
. | TRBJ2-4 | . | TRBV27 | TGTGCCAGCAGTCCCGCCGGAGGGAGAGGGTCCAAAAACATTCAGTACTTC | CASSPAGGRGSKNIQYF
. | TRBJ2-7 | . | TRBV5-5 | TGTGCCAGCAGCTTGGCCTGGCGGCCCGAGCAGTACTTC | CASSLAWRPEQYF
TRBD1 | TRBJ2-5 | . | TRBV15 | TGTGCCACCAGCAGATTAGGGACAGGCCCCGGGGAGACCCAGTACTTC | CATSRLGTGPGETQYF
. | TRBJ2-7 | . | TRBV5-1 | TGCGCCAGCACCCTGACAGGTTCCTACGAGCAGTACTTC | CASTLTGSYEQYF
. | TRBJ1-2 | . | TRBV6-5 | TGTGCCAGCAGTTCCACTGCCGGTGGCTACACCTTC | CASSSTAGGYTF
. | TRBJ1-4 | . | TRBV4-3 | TGCGCCAGCAGCCGAGGGACTGCGAATGAAAAACTGTTTTTT | CASSRGTANEKLFF
. | TRBJ1-1 | . | TRBV14 | TGTGCCAGCAGCCAAGAATGGAGCAGACAGAACACTGAAGCTTTCTTT | CASSQEWSRQNTEAFF
. | TRBJ1-1 | . | TRBV5-1 | TGCGCCAGCAGCCCATCCGGGGGCGATTGGGCTGAAGCTTTCTTT | CASSPSGGDWAEAFF
. | TRBJ1-5 | . | TRBV6-5 | TGTGCCAGCAGTTACGATGGGGGAGGCAATCAGCCCCAGCATTTT | CASSYDGGGNQPQHF
TRBD2 | TRBJ2-2 | few | TRBV27 | TGTGCCAGCAGTTTCTCCTCTAGCGGGGGGCGGGAGCTGTTTTTT | CASSFSSSGGRELFF
. | TRBJ1-2 | . | TRBV5-1 | TGCGCCAGCAGCTTGGCGGGTGACAGTAACTATGGCTACACCTTC | CASSLAGDSNYGYTF
TRBD1 | TRBJ2-3 | . | TRBV5-6 | TGTGCCAGCAGCTTGGTACAGGGGGCGGGAATAGGCACAGATACGCAGTATTTT | CASSLVQGAGIGTDTQYF
. | TRBJ2-7 | . | TRBV21-1 | TGTGCCAGCAGCACGTTAAAGGGATACGAGCAGTACTTC | CASSTLKGYEQYF
. | TRBJ2-2 | . | TRBV19 | TGTGCCAGTATAGGCCGCCTAGACATACGAACCGGGGAGCTGTTTTTT | CASIGRLDIRTGELFF
TRBD2 | TRBJ2-2 | . | TRBV14 | TGTGCCAGCAGCTCCAGACTAGCGTTGGACACCGGGGAGCTGTTTTTT | CASSSRLALDTGELFF
. | TRBJ2-5 | . | TRBV11-3 | TGTGCCAGCAGCTACGGGACATTAGGGGGAGAGACCCAGTACTTC | CASSYGTLGGETQYF
TRBD1 | TRBJ1-2 | . | TRBV7-2 | TGTGCCAGCAGCTTAACAGGACAGGGGGGTGGTGGCTACACCTTC | CASSLTGQGGGGYTF
. | TRBJ1-4 | . | TRBV9 | TGTGCCAGCAGCGTCGCCCCAGGGGCTAATGAAAAACTGTTTTTT | CASSVAPGANEKLFF
TRBD1 | TRBJ2-3 | . | TRBV7-3 | TGTGCCAGCAGCTTCGGACAGGAGAGCACAGATACGCAGTATTTT | CASSFGQESTDTQYF
. | TRBJ2-1 | . | TRBV7-6 | TGTGCCAGCAGCTTGCTAGACAGTTACAATGAGCAGTTCTTC | CASSLLDSYNEQFF
. | TRBJ2-5 | once | TRBV9 | TGTGCCAGCAGCCCAAGTCAGGGGCAAGAGACCCAGTACTTC | CASSPSQGQETQYF
. | TRBJ1-2 | . | TRBV6-6 | TGTGCCAGCAGTTACTTCGCCTCAGGGTCCGGTGTCGGCTACACCTTC | CASSYFASGSGVGYTF